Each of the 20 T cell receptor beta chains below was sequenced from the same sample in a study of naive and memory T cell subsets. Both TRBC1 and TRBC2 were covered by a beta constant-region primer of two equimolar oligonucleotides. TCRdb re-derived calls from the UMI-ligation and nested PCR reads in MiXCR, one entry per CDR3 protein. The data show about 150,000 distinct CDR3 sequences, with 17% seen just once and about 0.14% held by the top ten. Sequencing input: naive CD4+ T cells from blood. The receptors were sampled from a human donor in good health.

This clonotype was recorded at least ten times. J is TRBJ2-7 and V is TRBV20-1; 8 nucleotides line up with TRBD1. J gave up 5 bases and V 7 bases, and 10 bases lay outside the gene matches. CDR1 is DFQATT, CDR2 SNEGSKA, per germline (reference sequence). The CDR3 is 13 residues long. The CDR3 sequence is CSEPGQGPHEQYF. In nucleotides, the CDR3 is TGCAGTGAACCTGGACAGGGCCCCCACGAGCAGTACTTC.

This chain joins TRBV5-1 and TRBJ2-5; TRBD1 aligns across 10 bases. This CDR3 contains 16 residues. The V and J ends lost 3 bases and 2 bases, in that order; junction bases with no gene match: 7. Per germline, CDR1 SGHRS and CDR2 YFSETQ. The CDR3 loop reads CASSSMGQGIQETQYF. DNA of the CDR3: TGCGCCAGCAGCTCGATGGGACAGGGGATACAAGAGACCCAGTACTTC. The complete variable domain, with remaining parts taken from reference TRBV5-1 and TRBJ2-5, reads KAGVTQTPRYLIKTRGQQVTLSCSPISGHRSVSWYQQTPGQGLQFLFEYFSETQRNKGNFPGRFSGRQFSNSRSEMNVSTLELGDSALYLCASSSMGQGIQETQYFGPGTRLLVL.

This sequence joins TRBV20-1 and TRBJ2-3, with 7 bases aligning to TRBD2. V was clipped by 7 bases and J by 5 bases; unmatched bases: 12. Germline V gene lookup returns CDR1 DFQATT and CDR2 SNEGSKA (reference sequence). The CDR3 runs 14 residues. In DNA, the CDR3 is TGCAGTGGCCTGGGGGGAGGGCACGAAGATACGCAGTATTTT. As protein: CSGLGGGHEDTQYF.

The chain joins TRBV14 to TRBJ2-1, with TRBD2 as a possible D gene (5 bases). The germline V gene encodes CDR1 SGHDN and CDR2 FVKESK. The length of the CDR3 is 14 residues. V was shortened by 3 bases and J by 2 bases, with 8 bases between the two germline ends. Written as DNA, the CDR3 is TGTGCCAGCAGCCAGGGGAGCCCCTACAATGAGCAGTTCTTC. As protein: CASSQGSPYNEQFF.

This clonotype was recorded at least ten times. The chain's CDR3 is CASSLTSGRANYNEQFF. The CDR3 DNA reads as TGTGCCAGCAGTTTGACTAGCGGGAGGGCCAACTACAATGAGCAGTTCTTC. The chain carries TRBV6-2 or TRBV6-3 and TRBJ2-1; 14 bases map to TRBD2. This CDR3 is built from 17 residues. Germline-derived CDR1 and CDR2 are MNHEY and SVGEGT. V lost 4 bases, J lost 3 bases, and 5 bases stayed unmatched.

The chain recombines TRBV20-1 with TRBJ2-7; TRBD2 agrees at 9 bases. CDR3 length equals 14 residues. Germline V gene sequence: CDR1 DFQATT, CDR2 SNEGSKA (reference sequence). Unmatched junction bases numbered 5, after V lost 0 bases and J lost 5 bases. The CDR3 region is CSARDSGRSDEQYF. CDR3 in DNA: TGCAGTGCTAGAGATAGCGGGAGAAGCGACGAGCAGTACTTC.

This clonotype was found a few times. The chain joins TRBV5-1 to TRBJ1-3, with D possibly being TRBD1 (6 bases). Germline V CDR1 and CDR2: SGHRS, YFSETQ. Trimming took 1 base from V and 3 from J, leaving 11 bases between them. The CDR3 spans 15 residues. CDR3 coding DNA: TGCGCCAGCAGCTTGTTCAGGGGAGGTGGAAACACCATATATTTT. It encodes CASSLFRGGGNTIYF.

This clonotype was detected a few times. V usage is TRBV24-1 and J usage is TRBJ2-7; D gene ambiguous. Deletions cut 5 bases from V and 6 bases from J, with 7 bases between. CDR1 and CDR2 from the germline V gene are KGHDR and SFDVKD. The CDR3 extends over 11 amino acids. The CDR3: CATSGGFEQYF. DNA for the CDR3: TGTGCCACCAGTGGTGGGTTCGAGCAGTACTTC.

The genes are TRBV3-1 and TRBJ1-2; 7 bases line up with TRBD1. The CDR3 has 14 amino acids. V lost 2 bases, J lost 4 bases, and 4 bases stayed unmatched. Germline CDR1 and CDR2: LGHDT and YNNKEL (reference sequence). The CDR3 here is CASSQLQGTYGYTF. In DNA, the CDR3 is TGTGCCAGCAGCCAACTACAGGGGACCTATGGCTACACCTTC.

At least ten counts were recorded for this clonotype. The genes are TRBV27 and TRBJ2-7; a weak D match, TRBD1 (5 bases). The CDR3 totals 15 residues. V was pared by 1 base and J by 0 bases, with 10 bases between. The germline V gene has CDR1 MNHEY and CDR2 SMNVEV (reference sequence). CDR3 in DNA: TGTGCCAGCAGTTTATGGGGCAGCTTCTCCTACGAGCAGTACTTC. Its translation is CASSLWGSFSYEQYF.

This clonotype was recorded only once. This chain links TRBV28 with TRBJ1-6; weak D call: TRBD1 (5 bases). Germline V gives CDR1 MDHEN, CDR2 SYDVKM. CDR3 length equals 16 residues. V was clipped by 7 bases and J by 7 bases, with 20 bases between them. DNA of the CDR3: TGTGCCAGCAAAGAATTGCAAGACAGAGAGAATTCACCCCTCCACTTT. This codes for CASKELQDRENSPLHF. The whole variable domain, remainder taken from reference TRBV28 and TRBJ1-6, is DVKVTQSSRYLVKRTGEKVFLECVQDMDHENMFWYRQDPGLGLRLIYFSYDVKMKEKGDIPEGYSVSREKKERFSLILESASTNQTSMYLCASKELQDRENSPLHFGNGTRLTVT.

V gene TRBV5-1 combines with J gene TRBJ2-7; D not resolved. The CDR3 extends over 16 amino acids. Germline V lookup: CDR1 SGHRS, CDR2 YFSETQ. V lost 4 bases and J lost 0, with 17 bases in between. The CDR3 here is CASSGRASASSYEQYF. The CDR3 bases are TGCGCCAGCAGCGGCCGGGCGAGCGCAAGCTCCTACGAGCAGTACTTC. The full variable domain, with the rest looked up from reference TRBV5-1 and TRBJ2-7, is KAGVTQTPRYLIKTRGQQVTLSCSPISGHRSVSWYQQTPGQGLQFLFEYFSETQRNKGNFPGRFSGRQFSNSRSEMNVSTLELGDSALYLCASSGRASASSYEQYFGPGTRLTVT.

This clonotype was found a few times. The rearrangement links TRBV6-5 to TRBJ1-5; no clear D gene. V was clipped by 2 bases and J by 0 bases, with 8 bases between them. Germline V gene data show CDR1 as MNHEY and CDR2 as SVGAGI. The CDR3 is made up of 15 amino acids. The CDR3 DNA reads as TGTGCCAGCAGTTACAGATACGGTAGCAATCAGCCCCAGCATTTT. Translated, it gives CASSYRYGSNQPQHF.

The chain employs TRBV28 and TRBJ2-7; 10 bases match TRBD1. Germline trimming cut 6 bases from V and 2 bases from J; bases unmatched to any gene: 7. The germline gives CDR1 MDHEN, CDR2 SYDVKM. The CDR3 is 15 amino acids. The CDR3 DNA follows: TGTGCCAGCAGCCATGGGACAGGGGTCCCCTACGAGCAGTACTTC. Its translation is CASSHGTGVPYEQYF.

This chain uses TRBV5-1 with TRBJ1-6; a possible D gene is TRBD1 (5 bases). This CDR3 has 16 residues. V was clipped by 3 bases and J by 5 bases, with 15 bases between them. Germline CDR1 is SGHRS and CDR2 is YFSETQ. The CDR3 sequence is CASSYNSGTNNSPLHF. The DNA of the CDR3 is TGCGCCAGCAGCTATAACTCCGGGACGAATAATTCACCCCTCCACTTT.

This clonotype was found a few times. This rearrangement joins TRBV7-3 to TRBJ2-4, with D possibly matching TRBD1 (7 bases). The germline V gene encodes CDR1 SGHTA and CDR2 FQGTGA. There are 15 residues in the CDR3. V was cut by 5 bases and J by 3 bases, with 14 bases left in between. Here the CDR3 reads CASSPQGGLKNIQYF. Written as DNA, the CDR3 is TGTGCCAGCAGCCCCCAGGGGGGCCTCAAAAACATTCAGTACTTC.

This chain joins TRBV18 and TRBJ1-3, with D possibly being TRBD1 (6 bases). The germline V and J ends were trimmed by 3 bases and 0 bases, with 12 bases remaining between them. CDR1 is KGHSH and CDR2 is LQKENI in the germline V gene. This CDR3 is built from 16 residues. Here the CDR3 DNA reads TGTGCCAGCTCACCGACCCGGGACAACTCTGGAAACACCATATATTTT. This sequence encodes CASSPTRDNSGNTIYF.

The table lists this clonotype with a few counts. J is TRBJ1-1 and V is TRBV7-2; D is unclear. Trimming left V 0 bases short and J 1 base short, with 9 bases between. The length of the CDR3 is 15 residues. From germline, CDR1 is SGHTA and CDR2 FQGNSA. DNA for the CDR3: TGTGCCAGCAGCTTAGCGGGCCCCCGGAACACTGAAGCTTTCTTT. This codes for CASSLAGPRNTEAFF.

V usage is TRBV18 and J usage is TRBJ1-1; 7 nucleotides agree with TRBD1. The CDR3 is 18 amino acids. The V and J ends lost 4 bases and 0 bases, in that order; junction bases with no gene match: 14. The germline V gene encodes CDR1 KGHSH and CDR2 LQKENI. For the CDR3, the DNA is TGTGCCAGCTCACGCACGACAGGGAACGCCGCTCTGAACACTGAAGCTTTCTTT. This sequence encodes CASSRTTGNAALNTEAFF.

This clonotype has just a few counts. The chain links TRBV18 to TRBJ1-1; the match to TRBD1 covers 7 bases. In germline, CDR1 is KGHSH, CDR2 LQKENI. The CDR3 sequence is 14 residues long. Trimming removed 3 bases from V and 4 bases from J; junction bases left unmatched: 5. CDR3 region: CASSPVTGSTEAFF. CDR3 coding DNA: TGTGCCAGCTCACCGGTGACAGGGTCCACTGAAGCTTTCTTT. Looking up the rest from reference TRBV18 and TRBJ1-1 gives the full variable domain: NAGVMQNPRHLVRRRGQEARLRCSPMKGHSHVYWYRQLPEEGLKFMVYLQKENIIDESGMPKERFSAEFPKEGPSILRIQQVVRGDSAAYFCASSPVTGSTEAFFGQGTRLTVV.